Following are 22 T cell receptor beta chains from one sample sequenced in a study of memory CD4+ T cells and cytomegalovirus serostatus. The sort gate was single viable CD3+CD4+CD8-CD45RO+ cells for memory CD4+ T cells. Produced via immunoSEQ multiplex PCR; TCRdb's table is partial and in-frame only. The table records 45,000 to 55,000 clones, roughly three quarters of them present only once. Sequenced sample: memory CD4+ T cells from blood. All receptors derive from an adult in good health and CMV-seronegative.

This clone was detected once. The chain carries TRBV6-1 and TRBJ1-5; TRBD1 matches at 7 bases. The CDR3 extends over 16 amino acids. The V gene's germline CDR1 is MNHNS and CDR2 SASEGT. J was trimmed by 6 bases and V by 2 bases; bases with no gene match: 10. The CDR3 spells CASSESGPGGAQPQHF. CDR3 bases: TGTGCCAGCAGTGAAAGCGGACCAGGGGGTGCTCAGCCCCAGCATTTT.

This chain joins TRBV28 and TRBJ1-3; 8 bases are a match to TRBD1. The CDR3 has 16 amino acids. Germline V lookup: CDR1 MDHEN, CDR2 SYDVKM. V lost 6 bases to trimming and J lost 2 bases; unmatched junction nucleotides: 9. The DNA of the CDR3 is TGTGCCAGCAGCGTACCGACAGGGGTCGCTGGAAACACCATATATTTT. Protein product: CASSVPTGVAGNTIYF.

The V gene is TRBV7-8, the J gene TRBJ1-4; D is unresolved. The CDR3 is 13 residues long. V lost 3 bases, J lost 4 bases, and 6 bases lay in between. Germline CDR1 SGHVS, CDR2 FQNEAQ. In nucleotides, the CDR3 is TGTGCCAGCAGCTTGCGCCATAATGAAAAACTGTTTTTT. Translated, it gives CASSLRHNEKLFF.

This rearrangement joins TRBV7-9 to TRBJ2-3; 7 positions match TRBD1. CDR1 SEHNR and CDR2 FQNEAQ come from the germline V gene (reference sequence). This CDR3 region has 15 residues. With V trimmed by 4 bases and J by 0 bases, 4 bases remained unmatched. The CDR3 DNA reads TGTGCCAGCAGCTGGGGGACAGATAGCACAGATACGCAGTATTTT. This sequence encodes CASSWGTDSTDTQYF.

The V gene is TRBV28, the J gene TRBJ2-7; tentative D call: TRBD1 (6 bases). The V gene's germline CDR1 is MDHEN and CDR2 SYDVKM. CDR3 length: 17 amino acids. Deletions cut 2 bases from V and 4 bases from J, with 21 bases between. This CDR3 is CASSLIVQVGGPYEQYF. CDR3 nucleotide sequence: TGTGCCAGCAGTTTAATTGTCCAGGTTGGGGGCCCATACGAGCAGTACTTC.

Notes on this clone: This CDR3 is also generated by other DNA sequences in the sample. V is TRBV7-9 and J is TRBJ1-2; possibly TRBD1 for D (5 bases). V lost 0 bases to trimming and J lost 8 bases, with 10 bases between them. Germline assignment: CDR1 SEHNR and CDR2 FQNEAQ (reference sequence). The CDR3 consists of 13 residues. CDR3 DNA sequence: TGTGCCAGCAGCTTAGCGCAGGGTTGGGGCTACACCTTC. Translating gives CASSLAQGWGYTF.

In DNA, the CDR3 is TGTGCCAGCAGCTGGGGGGCTAACTACAATGAGCAGTTCTTC. Amino acids: CASSWGANYNEQFF. V and J are TRBV7-9 and TRBJ2-1; tentatively, D is TRBD1 or TRBD2 (6 bases each). The V end was cut by 4 bases, the J end by 3 bases, with 10 bases between. The length of the CDR3 is 14 residues. Germline V gene lookup returns CDR1 SEHNR and CDR2 FQNEAQ (reference sequence).

The chain uses TRBV5-4 and TRBJ1-2, with TRBD1 identical over 7 bases. CDR3 size: 15 residues. The ends lost 4 bases at V and 8 bases at J; junction bases unmatched: 14. CDR1 and CDR2 (germline): SGHNT, YYREEE (reference sequence). Here the CDR3 DNA reads TGTGCCAGCAGCACCCCGGCCCGACAGGGTGAAGGCTACACCTTC. This codes for CASSTPARQGEGYTF. The variable domain in full, completed from reference TRBV5-4 and TRBJ1-2, reads ETGVTQSPTHLIKTRGQQVTLRCSSQSGHNTVSWYQQALGQGPQFIFQYYREEENGRGNFPPRFSGLQFPNYSSELNVNALELDDSALYLCASSTPARQGEGYTFGSGTRLTVV.

In the case of this clone: The junction and the germline gene differ at one end; a read error may be behind it. The chain has TRBV7-7 and TRBJ2-6; perhaps TRBD1 as D (5 bases). Germline V gene data show CDR1 as SSHAT and CDR2 as FNYEAQ (reference sequence). The CDR3 consists of 16 residues. The CDR3 nucleotides read TGTGCTAGCAGCCCCGGACACCACTCTGGGGCCAACGTCCTGACTTTC. Translated: CASSPGHHSGANVLTF.

This clone came up once. This chain joins TRBV5-1 and TRBJ1-2, with 9 bases that match TRBD1. The germline gives CDR1 SGHRS, CDR2 YFSETQ. The J segment lost 5 bases and the V segment lost 4 bases, leaving 3 bases of the junction unmatched. This CDR3 has 13 amino acids. The CDR3 nucleotides read TGCGCCAGCAGCCCAGGGACAGGGTATGGCTACACCTTC. This translates into CASSPGTGYGYTF.

J is TRBJ2-7 and V is TRBV18; 8 bases map to TRBD1. The CDR3 contains 14 residues. From germline, CDR1 is KGHSH and CDR2 LQKENI. Trimming removed 0 bases from V and 5 bases from J; junction bases left unmatched: 3. The CDR3 DNA is TGTGCCAGCTCACCACCCCGGGACAGGCACGAGCAGTACTTC. It yields the protein CASSPPRDRHEQYF.

The chain recombines TRBV7-9 with TRBJ2-1, with 7 positions matching TRBD1. Unmatched junction bases numbered 6, after V lost 4 bases and J lost 6 bases. CDR1 and CDR2 from the germline V gene are SEHNR and FQNEAQ (reference sequence). The CDR3 sequence is 14 residues long. CDR3 sequence: CASSSGQPANEQFF. The CDR3, as DNA: TGTGCCAGCAGCTCGGGACAGCCCGCCAATGAGCAGTTCTTC.

The chain joins TRBV28 to TRBJ2-1, with a tentative D call TRBD2 (6 bases). Germline V gives CDR1 MDHEN, CDR2 SYDVKM. This CDR3 comprises 15 residues. The V gene lost 11 bases and the J gene lost 5 bases, with 22 bases spanning the gap. The chain's CDR3 is CAGSGSGLENNEQFF. The CDR3 coding sequence is TGTGCCGGCTCAGGCTCGGGACTGGAAAACAATGAGCAGTTCTTC.

V gene TRBV14 combines with J gene TRBJ2-2, with D perhaps matching TRBD1 (6 bases). This CDR3 is built from 15 residues. V was clipped by 4 bases and J by 1 base, with 10 bases between them. The germline gives CDR1 SGHDN, CDR2 FVKESK. Written as DNA, the CDR3 is TGTGCCAGCAGCCGCCTGACAGGGAACACCGGGGAGCTGTTTTTT. Its protein product is CASSRLTGNTGELFF.

The chain links TRBV7-2 to TRBJ2-7, with D perhaps matching TRBD1 (6 bases). This CDR3 is built from 14 residues. Deletions cut 3 bases from V and 0 bases from J, with 9 bases between. Germline V lookup: CDR1 SGHTA, CDR2 FQGNSA. The CDR3 DNA sequence: TGTGCCAGCAGCTTTCGGACAGCCTCCTACGAGCAGTACTTC. Protein sequence: CASSFRTASYEQYF.

The rearrangement uses TRBV30 and TRBJ1-2, with TRBD1 matching over 8 bases. Looked up from germline, CDR1 is GTSNPN and CDR2 is SVGIG (reference sequence). The V segment lost 4 bases and the J segment 5 bases; nucleotides outside the gene matches: 12. There are 15 residues in the CDR3. The CDR3 loop is CAWILPGGNRYGYTF. The CDR3 DNA reads TGTGCCTGGATCCTGCCAGGGGGCAACCGATATGGCTACACCTTC.

The chain carries TRBV5-1 and TRBJ2-3; the match to TRBD2 covers 9 bases. V was clipped by 0 bases and J by 4 bases; unmatched bases: 6. This CDR3 is 16 amino acids long. Germline-derived CDR1 and CDR2 are SGHRS and YFSETQ. The CDR3 DNA sequence: TGCGCCAGCAGCTTGGCCCTAGCGGGATACTCAGATACGCAGTATTTT. Protein product: CASSLALAGYSDTQYF.

The V gene is TRBV6-6, the J gene TRBJ1-4; D ambiguous. V gave up 5 bases and J gave up 7 bases, with 14 bases separating them. Germline V gene lookup returns CDR1 MNHNY and CDR2 SVGAGI (reference sequence). This CDR3 has 14 residues. The CDR3 nucleotides are TGTGCCAGCAGTAACAATGGTTTAGGTGAAAAACTGTTTTTT. Its translation: CASSNNGLGEKLFF.

The chain carries TRBV19 and TRBJ2-1, with 9 positions matching TRBD1. Germline lookup yields CDR1 LNHDA and CDR2 SQIVND (reference sequence). The CDR3 is 15 amino acids. Trimming at V came to 5 bases and at J to 2 bases, leaving 4 bases not matched to a gene. The CDR3 region has the DNA TGTGCCAGTAGTCTGGACAGGGGTGCCTACAATGAGCAGTTCTTC. Translated, it gives CASSLDRGAYNEQFF.

The chain is built from TRBV18 and TRBJ1-1; maybe TRBD1 (5 bases). The CDR3 is 16 residues long. Trimming removed 0 bases at V and 1 base at J, with 12 bases between. Per germline, CDR1 KGHSH and CDR2 LQKENI. CDR3 in DNA: TGTGCCAGCTCACCACCTACCGTAACAGGGAACACTGAAGCTTTCTTT. This codes for CASSPPTVTGNTEAFF.

This chain joins TRBV27 and TRBJ2-7; D may be TRBD1 or TRBD2 (7 bases each). This CDR3 is built from 17 residues. Trimming took 4 bases from V and 3 from J, leaving 22 bases between them. Germline V lookup: CDR1 MNHEY, CDR2 SMNVEV (reference sequence). CDR3 nucleotides: TGTGCCAGCAGTTCAAATCCAGGGGGACTACGAGGCTACGAGCAGTACTTC. This gives the protein CASSSNPGGLRGYEQYF.

This clone counts as medium-sized (0.01 to 0.1%). The rearrangement links TRBV10-3 to TRBJ1-5; 10 positions agree with TRBD1. The V segment lost 11 bases and the J segment 2 bases; nucleotides outside the gene matches: 9. This CDR3 spans 15 amino acids. CDR1 ENHRY and CDR2 SYGVKD come from the germline V gene. The CDR3 DNA reads as TGTGCCTCGGTGCCCGGGACAGGGGGCAATCAGCCCCAGCATTTT. It yields the protein CASVPGTGGNQPQHF.